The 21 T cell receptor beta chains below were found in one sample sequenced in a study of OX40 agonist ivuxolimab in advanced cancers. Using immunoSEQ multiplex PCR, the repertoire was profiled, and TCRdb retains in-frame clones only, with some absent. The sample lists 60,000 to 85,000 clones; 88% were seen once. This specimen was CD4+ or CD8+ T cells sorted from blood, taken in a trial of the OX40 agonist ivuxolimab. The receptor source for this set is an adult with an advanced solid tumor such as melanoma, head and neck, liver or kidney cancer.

The CDR3 here is CASTSATGGSVKGQPQHF. The CDR3 nucleotides are TGTGCCAGTACCTCGGCGACAGGGGGATCGGTGAAGGGTCAGCCCCAGCATTTT. V usage is TRBV19 and J usage is TRBJ1-5, with TRBD1 matching 9 bases. V lost 7 bases to trimming and J lost 6 bases; unmatched junction nucleotides: 19. The CDR3 has 18 amino acids. CDR1 and CDR2 (germline): LNHDA, SQIVND (reference sequence).

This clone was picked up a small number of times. CDR3 DNA: TGTGCCAGCAGCCGAGGGGTAGGGACTAGCGGAAGCACAGATACGCAGTATTTT. This sequence encodes CASSRGVGTSGSTDTQYF. The chain has TRBV11-1 and TRBJ2-3, with 11 bases identical to TRBD2. The CDR3 contains 18 residues. V dropped 5 bases and J dropped 0; count of bases not matched to a gene: 10. Per the germline V gene, CDR1 is SGHAT and CDR2 is FQDESV (reference sequence).

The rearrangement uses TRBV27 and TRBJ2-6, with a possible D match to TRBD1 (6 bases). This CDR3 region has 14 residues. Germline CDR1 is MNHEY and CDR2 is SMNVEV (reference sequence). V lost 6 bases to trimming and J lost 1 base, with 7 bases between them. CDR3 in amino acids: CASSGTSGANVLTF. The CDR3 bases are TGTGCCAGCAGCGGGACATCTGGGGCCAACGTCCTGACTTTC.

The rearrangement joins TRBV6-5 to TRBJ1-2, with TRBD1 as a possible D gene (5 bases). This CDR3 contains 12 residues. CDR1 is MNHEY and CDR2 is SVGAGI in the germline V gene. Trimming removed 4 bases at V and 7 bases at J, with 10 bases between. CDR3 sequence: CASSLGTSGYTF. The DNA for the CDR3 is TGTGCCAGCAGTTTGGGGACGAGTGGCTACACCTTC.

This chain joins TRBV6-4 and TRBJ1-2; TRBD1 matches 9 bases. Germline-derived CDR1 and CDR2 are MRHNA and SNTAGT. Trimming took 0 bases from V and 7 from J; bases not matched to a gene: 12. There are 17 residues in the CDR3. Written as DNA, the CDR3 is TGTGCCAGCAGTGACTCATATAACAGGGGGCGCGAGGGTGGCTACACCTTC. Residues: CASSDSYNRGREGGYTF.

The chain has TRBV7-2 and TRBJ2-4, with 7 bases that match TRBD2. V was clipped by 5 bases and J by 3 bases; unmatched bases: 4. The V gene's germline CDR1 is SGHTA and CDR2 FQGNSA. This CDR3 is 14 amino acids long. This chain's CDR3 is CASSQTGGKNIQYF. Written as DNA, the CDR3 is TGTGCCAGCAGCCAGACGGGAGGCAAAAACATTCAGTACTTC.

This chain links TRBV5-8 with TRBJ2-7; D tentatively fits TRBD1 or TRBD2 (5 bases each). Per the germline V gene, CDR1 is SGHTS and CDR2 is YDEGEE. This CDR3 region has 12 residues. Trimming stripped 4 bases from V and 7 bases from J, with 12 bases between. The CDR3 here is CASSGGPGEQYF. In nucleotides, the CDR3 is TGTGCCAGCAGCGGGGGACCCGGGGAGCAGTACTTC. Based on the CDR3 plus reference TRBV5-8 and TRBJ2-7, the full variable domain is EAGVTQSPTHLIKTRGQQATLRCSPISGHTSVYWYQQALGLGLQFLLWYDEGEERNRGNFPPRFSGRQFPNYSSELNVNALELEDSALYLCASSGGPGEQYFGPGTRLTVT.

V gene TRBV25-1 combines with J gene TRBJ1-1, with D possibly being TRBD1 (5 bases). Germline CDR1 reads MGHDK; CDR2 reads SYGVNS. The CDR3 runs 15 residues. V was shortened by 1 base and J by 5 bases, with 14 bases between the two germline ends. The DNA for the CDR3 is TGTGCCAGCAGTGAATTTGGCGGGGGAGAAACTGAAGCTTTCTTT. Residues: CASSEFGGGETEAFF.

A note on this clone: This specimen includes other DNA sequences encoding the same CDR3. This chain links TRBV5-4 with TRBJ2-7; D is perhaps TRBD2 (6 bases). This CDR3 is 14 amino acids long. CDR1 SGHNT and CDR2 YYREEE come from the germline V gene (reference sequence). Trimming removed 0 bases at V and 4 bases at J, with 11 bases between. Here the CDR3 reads CASSLGGGNYEQYF. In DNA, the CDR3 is TGTGCCAGCAGCTTGGGCGGAGGGAATTACGAGCAGTACTTC.

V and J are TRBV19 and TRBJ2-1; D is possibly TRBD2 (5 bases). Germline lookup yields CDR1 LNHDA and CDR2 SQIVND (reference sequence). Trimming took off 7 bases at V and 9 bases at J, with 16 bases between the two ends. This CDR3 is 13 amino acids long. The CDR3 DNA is TGTGCCAGTAAACTCCGGGGTTTGGGTGAGCAGTTCTTC. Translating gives CASKLRGLGEQFF.

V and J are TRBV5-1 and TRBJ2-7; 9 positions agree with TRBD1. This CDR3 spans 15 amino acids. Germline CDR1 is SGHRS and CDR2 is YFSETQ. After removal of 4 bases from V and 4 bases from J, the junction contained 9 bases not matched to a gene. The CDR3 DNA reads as TGCGCCAGCAGCCAACCGGGACAGGGTCATTACGAGCAGTACTTC. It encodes CASSQPGQGHYEQYF.

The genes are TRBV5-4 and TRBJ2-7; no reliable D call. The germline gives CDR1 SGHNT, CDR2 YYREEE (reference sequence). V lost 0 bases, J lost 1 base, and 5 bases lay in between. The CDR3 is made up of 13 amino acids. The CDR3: CASSLDASYEQYF. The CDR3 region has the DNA TGTGCCAGCAGCTTGGATGCTTCCTACGAGCAGTACTTC.

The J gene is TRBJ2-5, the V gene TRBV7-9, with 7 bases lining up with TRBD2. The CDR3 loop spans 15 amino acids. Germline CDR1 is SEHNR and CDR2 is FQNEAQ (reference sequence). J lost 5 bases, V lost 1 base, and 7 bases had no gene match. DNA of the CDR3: TGTGCCAGCAGCTTAGGTGGGGGGGTTGGCGAGACCCAGTACTTC. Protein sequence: CASSLGGGVGETQYF.

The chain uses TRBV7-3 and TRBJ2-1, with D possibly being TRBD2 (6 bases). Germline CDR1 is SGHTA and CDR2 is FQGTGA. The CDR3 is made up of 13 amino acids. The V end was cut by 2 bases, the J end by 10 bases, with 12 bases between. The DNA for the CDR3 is TGTGCCAGCAGCTTAGAAGGTCTAGCGGAGCAGTTCTTC. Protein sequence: CASSLEGLAEQFF.

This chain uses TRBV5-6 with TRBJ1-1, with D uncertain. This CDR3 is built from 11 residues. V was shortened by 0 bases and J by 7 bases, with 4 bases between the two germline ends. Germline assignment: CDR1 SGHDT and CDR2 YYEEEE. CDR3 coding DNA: TGTGCCAGCAGCTTGGCCGGTGAAGCTTTCTTT. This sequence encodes CASSLAGEAFF.

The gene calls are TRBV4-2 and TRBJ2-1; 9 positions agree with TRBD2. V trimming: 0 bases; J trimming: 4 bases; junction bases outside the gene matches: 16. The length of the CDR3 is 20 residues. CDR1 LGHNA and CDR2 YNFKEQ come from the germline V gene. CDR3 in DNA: TGTGCCAGCAGCCAAGATCCCCGAGGTAGCGGGAGCAGTGGGTACAATGAGCAGTTCTTC. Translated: CASSQDPRGSGSSGYNEQFF.

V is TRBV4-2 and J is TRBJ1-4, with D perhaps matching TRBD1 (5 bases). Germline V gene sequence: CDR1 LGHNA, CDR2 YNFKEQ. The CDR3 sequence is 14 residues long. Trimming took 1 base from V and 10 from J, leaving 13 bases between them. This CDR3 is CASSQVSGGPKLFF. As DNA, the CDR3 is TGTGCCAGCAGCCAAGTCTCCGGGGGTCCAAAACTGTTTTTT.

CDR3 in DNA: TGTGCCAGCAGCCCACTACTAGCGGGACCCACCGGGGAGCTGTTTTTT. This encodes CASSPLLAGPTGELFF. V usage is TRBV7-6 and J usage is TRBJ2-2; 10 nucleotides agree with TRBD2. Germline V gene data show CDR1 as SGHVS and CDR2 as FNYEAQ. Trimming removed 5 bases from V and 4 bases from J; junction bases left unmatched: 7. The CDR3 consists of 16 residues.

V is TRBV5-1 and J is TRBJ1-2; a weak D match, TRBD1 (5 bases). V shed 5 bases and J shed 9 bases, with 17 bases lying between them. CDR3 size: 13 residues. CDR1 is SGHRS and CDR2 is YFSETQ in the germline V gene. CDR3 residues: CASSQPGEERYTF. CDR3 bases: TGCGCCAGCAGTCAGCCGGGGGAGGAGCGCTACACCTTC.

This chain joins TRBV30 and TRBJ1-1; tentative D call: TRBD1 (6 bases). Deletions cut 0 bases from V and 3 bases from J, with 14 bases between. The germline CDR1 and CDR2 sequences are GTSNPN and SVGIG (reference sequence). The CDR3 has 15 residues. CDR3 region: CAWSVQGGQDTEAFF. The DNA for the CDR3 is TGTGCCTGGAGTGTACAGGGCGGGCAAGACACTGAAGCTTTCTTT.

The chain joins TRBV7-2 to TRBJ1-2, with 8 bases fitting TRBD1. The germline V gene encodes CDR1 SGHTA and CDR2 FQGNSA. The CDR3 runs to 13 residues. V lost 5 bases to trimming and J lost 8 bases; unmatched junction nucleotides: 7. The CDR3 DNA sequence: TGTGCCAGCAGCCCCAGACCAGGGGGCGGCTACACCTTC. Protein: CASSPRPGGGYTF.